This is a list of T cell receptor beta chains from one sample in a study of blood T cell repertoires in COVID-19. The protocol was immunoSEQ multiplex PCR, while the TCRdb copy is restricted to in-frame clones and leaves out a portion. The sample lists roughly 500,000 clones, roughly 88% seen once, with 3.2% in the top ten. Sequencing was done on a sample of peripheral blood. Every receptor here comes from a human donor in a cohort sampled during active COVID-19. CDR3s include the opening cysteine and the closing phenylalanine or tryptophan. The order of the fields is CDR3 DNA, CDR3 protein, V gene, clone size, CDR3 length, J gene, D gene. D genes are given only for firm matches. Size tells how often a clone was seen (once, few, many) or the class of an expanded clone, and some rows leave it out.

TGTGCCTGGCGGCGGGGGTATGTTGTCGGCGGGGAGCTGTTTTTT,CAWRRGYVVGGELFF,TRBV30,NA,15,TRBJ2-2,TRBD2
TGTGCCAGCTCACGCAAAGGACAGGGAGACTATGGCTACACCTTC,CASSRKGQGDYGYTF,TRBV18,NA,15,TRBJ1-2,TRBD1
TGTGCCAGTAGTGTCCAAGGGGACACTGAAGCTTTCTTT,CASSVQGDTEAFF,TRBV19,NA,13,TRBJ1-1,NA
TGTGCCAGCAGCCAGTTACGGGCAGATACGCAGTATTTT,CASSQLRADTQYF,TRBV3-1/TRBV3-2,few,13,TRBJ2-3,NA
TGTGCCAGCAGTGACGTGGCGGGAAGTTTTAATGAGCAGTTCTTC,CASSDVAGSFNEQFF,TRBV6-4,NA,15,TRBJ2-1,NA
TGCGCCAGCAGTGGAGCGGGAGACACCTACGAGCAGTACTTC,CASSGAGDTYEQYF,TRBV10-1,NA,14,TRBJ2-7,TRBD2
TGTGCCAGCAGTCTCAGGGGGCACTGGACTGAAGCTTTCTTT,CASSLRGHWTEAFF,TRBV6-5,NA,14,TRBJ1-1,TRBD1
TGTGCCAGCAGCGCAACTAGCGGGACTAGCACAGATACGCAGTATTTT,CASSATSGTSTDTQYF,TRBV7-3,NA,16,TRBJ2-3,TRBD2
TGCAGCGTTGATTTTAGACCGGGACAGGGGACCAACACTGAAGCTTTCTTT,CSVDFRPGQGTNTEAFF,TRBV29-1,NA,17,TRBJ1-1,TRBD1
TGTGCCAGCAGCCAAAGGGAGGATAATTCACCCCTCCACTTT,CASSQREDNSPLHF,TRBV3-1/TRBV3-2,NA,14,TRBJ1-6,NA
TGTGCCAGCTCACCGTGGGGGGATATCACCGGGGAGCTGTTTTTT,CASSPWGDITGELFF,TRBV18,NA,15,TRBJ2-2,NA
TGTGCCAGCAGCTTGGGAGAGGGGGTTTATTTGGGCTACACCTTC,CASSLGEGVYLGYTF,TRBV7-9,NA,15,TRBJ1-2,NA
TGTGCCAGCAGCTTGGGACTAGTGGGGGAGCTGTTTTTT,CASSLGLVGELFF,TRBV11-2,NA,13,TRBJ2-2,TRBD2
TGTGCCAGCACCCTAGGGGGTCCCGGGTCCGTCTACGAGCAGTACTTC,CASTLGGPGSVYEQYF,TRBV28,NA,16,TRBJ2-7,NA
TGTGCCAGCAGCGCAAACCTACCGGGACAGGGCCCCAATGAGCAGTTCTTC,CASSANLPGQGPNEQFF,TRBV11-2,NA,17,TRBJ2-1,TRBD1
TGTGCCAGCAGTTTGGGGGGAGGGCCCTACGAGCAGTACTTC,CASSLGGGPYEQYF,TRBV6-5,NA,14,TRBJ2-7,TRBD2
TGTGCCAGCAGTGAAGGGACTTCCCGTTATACGCAGTATTTT,CASSEGTSRYTQYF,TRBV6-1,few,14,TRBJ2-3,NA
TGTGCCAGCAGTTTAGGACAGAACACTGAAGCTTTCTTT,CASSLGQNTEAFF,TRBV2,NA,13,TRBJ1-1,NA
TGTGCCAGCAGTGAAGGGGGCGGACAATACGAGCAGTACTTC,CASSEGGGQYEQYF,TRBV2,NA,14,TRBJ2-7,NA
TGTGCCAGTAGTCCTGAGGATGGGGAGACCCAGTACTTC,CASSPEDGETQYF,TRBV19,NA,13,TRBJ2-5,NA
TGTGCCAGCAGTGAACCGGGACAGGAGAACACTGAAGCTTTCTTT,CASSEPGQENTEAFF,TRBV6-1,NA,15,TRBJ1-1,TRBD1
TGTGCCAGCAGTGAAAATCTCCTCACTGAAGCTTTCTTT,CASSENLLTEAFF,TRBV6-1,NA,13,TRBJ1-1,NA
TGCGCCAGCAGCTTGACAGGGCCAGAGACCCAGTACTTC,CASSLTGPETQYF,TRBV5-1,NA,13,TRBJ2-5,NA
TGTGCCAGCAGCCTACGGACAGGCTTGAGGGCAGATACGCAGTATTTT,CASSLRTGLRADTQYF,TRBV16,NA,16,TRBJ2-3,TRBD1
TGTGCCACCAGCAGAGCTAGCGGGTCTGCCTACGAGCAGTACTTC,CATSRASGSAYEQYF,TRBV15,NA,15,TRBJ2-7,TRBD2
TGTGCCAGTAGTATTATGGGCGGGAGTTTAGTCGATACGCAGTATTTT,CASSIMGGSLVDTQYF,TRBV19,NA,16,TRBJ2-3,TRBD2
TGCGCCAGCAGTGACCGGGGGGGGACACAGCCCTACAATGAGCAGTTCTTC,CASSDRGGTQPYNEQFF,TRBV10-1,NA,17,TRBJ2-1,TRBD2
TGTGCCAGCAGCTTAGATAGAACTAATGAAAAACTGTTTTTT,CASSLDRTNEKLFF,TRBV5-4,NA,14,TRBJ1-4,NA
TGTGCCAGCAGCTTCGGACTAGCGGGAGAGAATGAGCAGTTCTTC,CASSFGLAGENEQFF,TRBV9,few,15,TRBJ2-1,TRBD2
TGCGCCAGCAGCTTGGCAGGAGCGGGGGGTCAAGAGACCCAGTACTTC,CASSLAGAGGQETQYF,TRBV5-1,NA,16,TRBJ2-5,TRBD2
TGCAGCGTTGAGAGGGACAGGGGAACTGAAGCTTTCTTT,CSVERDRGTEAFF,TRBV29-1,once,13,TRBJ1-1,TRBD1
TGTGCCTGGAGTCCGGGACTAGTGGCCTACGAGCAGTACTTC,CAWSPGLVAYEQYF,TRBV30,NA,14,TRBJ2-7,TRBD2
TGTGCCAGCATTTACAGAACAATCATGAACACTGAAGCTTTCTTT,CASIYRTIMNTEAFF,TRBV2,NA,15,TRBJ1-1,NA
TGTGCCAGCAGTTCGTCCTCCCATCAGCCCCAGCATTTT,CASSSSSHQPQHF,TRBV28,NA,13,TRBJ1-5,NA
TGTGCCAGCAGCTTAGGGGGCGGCTACGAGCAGTACTTC,CASSLGGGYEQYF,TRBV7-2,once,13,TRBJ2-7,NA
TGTGCCAGCTCACCAGGGCTGGCGGGGGCCCGTGCTGAGCAGTTCTTC,CASSPGLAGARAEQFF,TRBV18,NA,16,TRBJ2-1,NA
TGTGCCAGCAGTCTGACTAGCGGGAGGGTTTTCTTC,CASSLTSGRVFF,TRBV2,NA,12,TRBJ2-1,TRBD2
TGTGCCTGGAGTGTACCGGCAGGGGGTCGCTATAATTCACCCCTCCACTTT,CAWSVPAGGRYNSPLHF,TRBV30,few,17,TRBJ1-6,TRBD1